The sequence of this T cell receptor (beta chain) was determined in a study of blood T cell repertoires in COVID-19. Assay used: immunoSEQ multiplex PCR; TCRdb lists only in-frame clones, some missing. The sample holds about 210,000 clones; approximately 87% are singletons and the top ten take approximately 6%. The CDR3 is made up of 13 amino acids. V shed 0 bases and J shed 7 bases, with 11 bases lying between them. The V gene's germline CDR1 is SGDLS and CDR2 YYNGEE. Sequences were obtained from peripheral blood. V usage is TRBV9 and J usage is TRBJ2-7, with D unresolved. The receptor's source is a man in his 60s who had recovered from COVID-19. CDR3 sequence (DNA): TGTGCCAGCAGCGTAGTACCGAGTTGGGAGCAGTACTTC. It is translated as CASSVVPSWEQYF.